These T cell receptor beta chains were read from a single sample in a study of cytomegalovirus exposure and HLA in healthy donors. TCRdb's copy holds only in-frame clones and misses some; the assay was immunoSEQ multiplex PCR. Here the sample spans over 85,000 clones, 79% being singletons. Material: PBMCs. The receptors stem from a middle-aged woman in good health and CMV-seronegative. CDR3s include the opening cysteine and the closing phenylalanine or tryptophan. The D gene is left open where the match is weak. A clone size is listed for some rows: how often the clone was seen (once, few, many), or a class if it is expanded.

>NA|TRBJ2-4|NA|TRBV7-9
TGTGCCAGCAGCCCCCAGGGGAACATTCAGTACTTC
CASSPQGNIQYF
>NA|TRBJ1-4|NA|TRBV2
TGTGCCAGCATGCCGGAGTATGCAACTAATGAAAAACTGTTTTTT
CASMPEYATNEKLFF
>NA|TRBJ2-7|NA|TRBV27
TGTGCCAGCAGTTTGCACAGACAGACCTACGAGCAGTACTTC
CASSLHRQTYEQYF
>NA|TRBJ1-6|NA|TRBV15
TGTGCCACCAGCAGCGACAGGTTGGGAAATTCACCCCTCCACTTT
CATSSDRLGNSPLHF
>NA|TRBJ2-3|NA|TRBV5-6
TGTGCCAGCAGCTTTGACACTTCAGGGGTGGATACGCAGTATTTT
CASSFDTSGVDTQYF
>NA|TRBJ2-2|NA|TRBV19
TGTGCCAGTCAACCCGGCGGGCTCCCCGGGGAGCTGTTTTTT
CASQPGGLPGELFF
>TRBD2|TRBJ2-3|NA|TRBV4-3
TGCGCCAGCAGCTTAAGCCGGGGGGGATCAGATACGCAGTATTTT
CASSLSRGGSDTQYF
>TRBD1|TRBJ2-1|NA|TRBV15
TGTGCCACCATCCCCGGGACAGGGAACGTGTACAATGAGCAGTTCTTC
CATIPGTGNVYNEQFF
>NA|TRBJ1-3|NA|TRBV14
TGTGCCAGCAGCCCCCGCGGGGGGCGAAACTCTGGAAACACCATATATTTT
CASSPRGGRNSGNTIYF
>NA|TRBJ1-2|NA|TRBV4-1
TGCGCCAGCAGTCCATCGGCGGGGGGCGATTCAGCTAACTATGGCTACACCTTC
CASSPSAGGDSANYGYTF
>NA|TRBJ2-3|NA|TRBV7-2
TGTGCCAGCAGCCCCGACAGGATCGGCCGACATACGCAGTATTTT
CASSPDRIGRHTQYF
>NA|TRBJ2-1|NA|TRBV7-6
TGTGCCAGCAGCATAACTAGCCCGGGCGATGAGCAGTTCTTC
CASSITSPGDEQFF
>NA|TRBJ2-1|NA|TRBV7-9
TGTGCCAGCAGCCCACAGGCCCTACGGGCCTACAATGAGCAGTTCTTC
CASSPQALRAYNEQFF
>NA|TRBJ2-5|NA|TRBV28
TGTGCCAGCAGTTTATGGGGGGCGCTTTTGCAAGAGACCCAGTACTTC
CASSLWGALLQETQYF
>NA|TRBJ1-6|NA|TRBV5-6
TGTGCCAGCAGCTTCCAGGGGCCTGGGTCACCCCTCCACTTT
CASSFQGPGSPLHF
>TRBD1|TRBJ1-2|NA|TRBV4-1
TGCGCCAGCAGCCAAGTCGACAGGGGTGACTATGGCTACACCTTC
CASSQVDRGDYGYTF
>NA|TRBJ1-2|NA|TRBV7-3
TGTGCCAGCAGCCCGGGGGGAGGGATCTATGGCTACACCTTC
CASSPGGGIYGYTF
>TRBD1|TRBJ1-1|NA|TRBV4-1
TGCGCCAGCAGCCGATCGACAGGGCTTGGCACTGAAGCTTTCTTT
CASSRSTGLGTEAFF
>NA|TRBJ1-6|NA|TRBV6-5
TGTGCCAGCAGTTACCCAAATTCACCCCTCCACTTT
CASSYPNSPLHF
>TRBD1|TRBJ1-2|NA|TRBV2
TGTGCCAGCCTGGGACAGGAGCCCTTCTATGGCTACACCTTC
CASLGQEPFYGYTF
>NA|TRBJ1-1|NA|TRBV4-2
TGTGCCAGCGGCCAAGAGGTAGCAGTGAACACTGAAGCTTTCTTT
CASGQEVAVNTEAFF
>NA|TRBJ2-3|NA|TRBV7-6
TGTGCCAGCAGCTTAGCCGAGGATACGCAGTATTTT
CASSLAEDTQYF
>NA|TRBJ1-5|few|TRBV5-6
TGTGCCAGCGCCCCGGGGGTGAGCAATCAGCCCCAGCATTTT
CASAPGVSNQPQHF
>TRBD1|TRBJ1-2|NA|TRBV19
TGTGCCAGTACCGAGACAGGGTTCTTATCTGGCTACACCTTC
CASTETGFLSGYTF
>NA|TRBJ2-6|NA|TRBV5-1
TGCGCCAGCAGCTCTCGACAGGCTGGGGCCAACGTCCTGACTTTC
CASSSRQAGANVLTF
>NA|TRBJ2-3|NA|TRBV6-5
TGTGCCAGCAGTTACCCCGGGACAGATACGCAGTATTTT
CASSYPGTDTQYF
>NA|TRBJ1-5|once|TRBV7-2
TGTGCCAGCAGCTTAGCGCAGTTGACAGTCAATCAGCCCCAGCATTTT
CASSLAQLTVNQPQHF
>NA|TRBJ1-4|NA|TRBV9
TGTGCCAGCAGCCCAGCGGCAACTAATGAAAAACTGTTTTTT
CASSPAATNEKLFF
>NA|TRBJ2-7|NA|TRBV7-2
TGTGCCAGCAGCTCGACAGGTGCCTACGAGCAGTACTTC
CASSSTGAYEQYF
>NA|TRBJ1-3|NA|TRBV28
TGTGCCAGCACCGACAGCATTTCTGGAAACACCATATATTTT
CASTDSISGNTIYF
>TRBD1|TRBJ2-5|NA|TRBV7-8
TGTGCCAGCAGCACAGGGGGTGAGACCCAGTACTTC
CASSTGGETQYF
>TRBD2|TRBJ2-5|NA|TRBV4-1
TGCGCCAGCAGCCTAAGCTTTGCGGGGGGCCAAGAGACCCAGTACTTC
CASSLSFAGGQETQYF
>NA|TRBJ1-1|NA|TRBV9
TGTGCCAGCAGGCAGGGGATTTCGGACACTGAAGCTTTCTTT
CASRQGISDTEAFF
>NA|TRBJ1-2|NA|TRBV7-9
TGTGCCAGCACCTCCAGCGGGGTAGGTGGCTACACCTTC
CASTSSGVGGYTF
>TRBD2|TRBJ2-5|NA|TRBV18
TGTGCCAGCTCACCATATGGGCTAGCGGGGGGCCAAGAGACCCAGTACTTC
CASSPYGLAGGQETQYF
>NA|TRBJ1-3|NA|TRBV29-1
TGCAGCGTTGAAGGTTCAGGGGCTGGAAACACCATATATTTT
CSVEGSGAGNTIYF
>NA|TRBJ1-5|NA|TRBV16
TGTGCCAGCACCCCAATTGGGGCAGGGACCCAGCATTTT
CASTPIGAGTQHF
>NA|TRBJ2-5|NA|TRBV5-8
TGTGCCAGCAGCTTCGACTTAAGAGAGACCCAGTACTTC
CASSFDLRETQYF
>NA|TRBJ2-5|once|TRBV5-1
TGCGCCAGCAACAACCAAGAGACCCAGTACTTC
CASNNQETQYF
>TRBD1|TRBJ1-5|NA|TRBV4-3
TGCGCCAGCAGCCAAAGACAGGGCGATCAGCCCCAGCATTTT
CASSQRQGDQPQHF
>NA|TRBJ1-1|NA|TRBV6-1
TGTGCCAGCAGTGAATTCGACACTGAAGCTTTCTTT
CASSEFDTEAFF